A selection of T cell receptor beta chains follows, all from one sample in a study of T cell responses to AZD1222 COVID-19 vaccine. Using immunoSEQ multiplex PCR, the repertoire was profiled, and TCRdb retains in-frame clones only, with some absent. The repertoire has approximately 140,000 clones, 80% to 95% of them found once; the top ten carry 2.8%. Sequenced material: peripheral blood, taken on day 0 of AZD1222 vaccination. The receptors originated from an adult in good health. Each CDR3 is given with its conserved first and last residue. Each record gives: clone size, J gene, V gene, D gene, CDR3 protein, CDR3 DNA. The D gene is left open where the match is weak. Only some rows state a clone size, as once, few, many or a class for expanded clones.

clone_size: -; j_call: TRBJ2-7; v_call: TRBV6-5; d_call: -; cdr3_aa: CASSYSRGYEQYF; cdr3_nt: TGTGCCAGCAGTTACTCTCGTGGATACGAGCAGTACTTC
clone_size: once; j_call: TRBJ1-1; v_call: TRBV30; d_call: -; cdr3_aa: CAWSRGTNTEAFF; cdr3_nt: TGTGCCTGGAGTAGGGGGACGAACACTGAAGCTTTCTTT
clone_size: -; j_call: TRBJ1-2; v_call: TRBV28; d_call: -; cdr3_aa: CASRPWASGNYGYTF; cdr3_nt: TGTGCCAGCAGACCGTGGGCCTCTGGGAACTATGGCTACACCTTC
clone_size: -; j_call: TRBJ2-1; v_call: TRBV10-3; d_call: TRBD2; cdr3_aa: CASGGASAEQFF; cdr3_nt: TGTGCCAGCGGGGGGGCCTCCGCTGAGCAGTTCTTC
clone_size: -; j_call: TRBJ1-6; v_call: TRBV18; d_call: TRBD1; cdr3_aa: CASSLTGDRVNSPLHF; cdr3_nt: TGTGCCAGCTCACTTACCGGGGACAGGGTCAATTCACCCCTCCACTTT
clone_size: -; j_call: TRBJ1-5; v_call: TRBV19; d_call: TRBD1; cdr3_aa: CASSPRTGHQPQHF; cdr3_nt: TGTGCCAGTAGTCCCCGGACAGGTCATCAGCCCCAGCATTTT
clone_size: -; j_call: TRBJ1-2; v_call: TRBV6-1; d_call: -; cdr3_aa: CASSEFRVSYGYTF; cdr3_nt: TGTGCCAGCAGTGAATTCCGGGTTAGCTATGGCTACACCTTC
clone_size: -; j_call: TRBJ1-3; v_call: TRBV19; d_call: -; cdr3_aa: CASTQIGRLGNTIYF; cdr3_nt: TGTGCCAGTACCCAGATAGGGCGCCTAGGAAACACCATATATTTT
clone_size: -; j_call: TRBJ1-5; v_call: TRBV2; d_call: -; cdr3_aa: CASREGRAMNQPQHF; cdr3_nt: TGTGCCAGCAGGGAGGGACGGGCAATGAATCAGCCCCAGCATTTT
clone_size: -; j_call: TRBJ2-7; v_call: TRBV5-6; d_call: -; cdr3_aa: CASSLALGWEQYF; cdr3_nt: TGTGCCAGCAGCTTGGCCCTGGGTTGGGAGCAGTACTTC
clone_size: -; j_call: TRBJ2-6; v_call: TRBV27; d_call: -; cdr3_aa: CASSLTGNGGANVLTF; cdr3_nt: TGTGCCAGCAGTCTAACAGGAAACGGTGGGGCCAACGTCCTGACTTTC
clone_size: -; j_call: TRBJ1-1; v_call: TRBV5-1; d_call: -; cdr3_aa: CASGAGPGTEAFF; cdr3_nt: TGCGCCAGCGGAGCTGGTCCGGGCACTGAAGCTTTCTTT
clone_size: -; j_call: TRBJ2-2; v_call: TRBV3-1/TRBV3-2; d_call: TRBD2; cdr3_aa: CASSHGLANTGELFF; cdr3_nt: TGTGCCAGCAGCCACGGACTAGCGAACACCGGGGAGCTGTTTTTT
clone_size: -; j_call: TRBJ1-6; v_call: TRBV6-5; d_call: -; cdr3_aa: CASRSGGNSPLHF; cdr3_nt: TGTGCCAGCCGATCCGGGGGTAATTCACCCCTCCACTTT
clone_size: -; j_call: TRBJ1-6; v_call: TRBV25-1; d_call: -; cdr3_aa: CASSEQGWDSPLHF; cdr3_nt: TGTGCCAGCAGTGAACAGGGTTGGGATTCACCCCTCCACTTT
clone_size: -; j_call: TRBJ1-2; v_call: TRBV29-1; d_call: -; cdr3_aa: CSVGGGYYGYTF; cdr3_nt: TGCAGCGTTGGCGGGGGATACTATGGCTACACCTTC
clone_size: -; j_call: TRBJ1-2; v_call: TRBV28; d_call: TRBD1; cdr3_aa: CATDRDRGIYGYTF; cdr3_nt: TGTGCCACCGACCGGGACAGGGGGATCTATGGCTACACCTTC
clone_size: -; j_call: TRBJ1-2; v_call: TRBV11-3; d_call: TRBD1; cdr3_aa: CASASGRGHGYTF; cdr3_nt: TGTGCCAGCGCTTCGGGTAGGGGGCATGGCTACACCTTC
clone_size: -; j_call: TRBJ1-2; v_call: TRBV29-1; d_call: -; cdr3_aa: CSVGGGDYGYTF; cdr3_nt: TGCAGCGTTGGTGGGGGAGACTATGGCTACACCTTC
clone_size: few; j_call: TRBJ1-5; v_call: TRBV7-9; d_call: -; cdr3_aa: CASSPGSERGNQPQHF; cdr3_nt: TGTGCCAGCAGCCCGGGATCCGAAAGGGGCAATCAGCCCCAGCATTTT
clone_size: -; j_call: TRBJ1-2; v_call: TRBV4-1; d_call: -; cdr3_aa: CASSQFPTLQTYGYTF; cdr3_nt: TGCGCCAGCAGCCAATTCCCCACGCTACAAACCTATGGCTACACCTTC
clone_size: -; j_call: TRBJ2-3; v_call: TRBV25-1; d_call: -; cdr3_aa: CASSDLANRDSTDTQYF; cdr3_nt: TGTGCCAGCAGTGACCTGGCTAACAGGGATAGCACAGATACGCAGTATTTT
clone_size: -; j_call: TRBJ1-1; v_call: TRBV28; d_call: -; cdr3_aa: CASKLRTVGTEAFF; cdr3_nt: TGTGCCAGCAAATTGCGTACCGTGGGCACTGAAGCTTTCTTT
clone_size: once; j_call: TRBJ2-3; v_call: TRBV7-8; d_call: TRBD2; cdr3_aa: CASSFIGASGGPDTQYF; cdr3_nt: TGTGCCAGCAGCTTTATCGGCGCTAGCGGGGGTCCAGATACGCAGTATTTT
clone_size: -; j_call: TRBJ1-1; v_call: TRBV5-1; d_call: TRBD1; cdr3_aa: CASSGTVGNTEAFF; cdr3_nt: TGCGCCAGCAGCGGGACAGTAGGGAACACTGAAGCTTTCTTT
clone_size: -; j_call: TRBJ2-3; v_call: TRBV5-1; d_call: -; cdr3_aa: CASSPLGVTPDTQYF; cdr3_nt: TGCGCCAGCAGCCCCTTGGGGGTGACACCAGATACGCAGTATTTT
clone_size: -; j_call: TRBJ1-2; v_call: TRBV15; d_call: TRBD1; cdr3_aa: CATSSDRGLGGYTF; cdr3_nt: TGTGCCACCAGCAGCGACAGGGGGCTCGGCGGCTACACCTTC
clone_size: -; j_call: TRBJ2-7; v_call: TRBV27; d_call: -; cdr3_aa: CASSFGRQIYEQYF; cdr3_nt: TGTGCCAGCAGTTTTGGGCGACAGATCTACGAGCAGTACTTC
clone_size: -; j_call: TRBJ2-1; v_call: TRBV6-2/TRBV6-3; d_call: -; cdr3_aa: CASSIDHSRGPLVYEQFF; cdr3_nt: TGTGCCAGCAGTATCGACCACTCCAGGGGACCCCTCGTCTATGAGCAGTTCTTC
clone_size: -; j_call: TRBJ1-5; v_call: TRBV28; d_call: TRBD1; cdr3_aa: CASTFRDRAYQPQHF; cdr3_nt: TGTGCCAGCACATTCAGGGACAGGGCCTATCAGCCCCAGCATTTT
clone_size: -; j_call: TRBJ1-2; v_call: TRBV5-4; d_call: -; cdr3_aa: CASSSDRQGGYTF; cdr3_nt: TGTGCCAGCAGCTCCGACAGGCAGGGCGGCTACACCTTC
clone_size: -; j_call: TRBJ1-6; v_call: TRBV7-3; d_call: -; cdr3_aa: CASSLERGSPLHF; cdr3_nt: TGTGCCAGCAGCTTAGAACGAGGTTCACCCCTCCACTTT
clone_size: once; j_call: TRBJ2-7; v_call: TRBV7-2; d_call: TRBD2; cdr3_aa: CASSLRSGDYEQYF; cdr3_nt: TGTGCCAGCAGCTTACGGAGCGGGGACTACGAGCAGTACTTC
clone_size: -; j_call: TRBJ1-1; v_call: TRBV2; d_call: -; cdr3_aa: CASSGTRNMNTEAFF; cdr3_nt: TGTGCCAGCAGCGGGACCCGGAACATGAACACTGAAGCTTTCTTT
clone_size: -; j_call: TRBJ1-5; v_call: TRBV5-5; d_call: -; cdr3_aa: CASSLSQHYSNQPQHF; cdr3_nt: TGTGCCAGCAGCCTCAGTCAGCATTATAGCAATCAGCCCCAGCATTTT
clone_size: -; j_call: TRBJ2-7; v_call: TRBV10-3; d_call: -; cdr3_aa: CAISKRGLGEQYF; cdr3_nt: TGTGCCATCAGTAAAAGGGGGTTGGGGGAGCAGTACTTC
clone_size: once; j_call: TRBJ1-2; v_call: TRBV28; d_call: -; cdr3_aa: CASSPFLTNYGYTF; cdr3_nt: TGTGCCAGCAGTCCCTTTCTTACCAACTATGGCTACACCTTC
clone_size: -; j_call: TRBJ1-2; v_call: TRBV19; d_call: -; cdr3_aa: CASSPRGDYGYTF; cdr3_nt: TGTGCCAGTAGTCCGCGGGGGGACTATGGCTACACCTTC
clone_size: -; j_call: TRBJ2-5; v_call: TRBV7-9; d_call: TRBD2; cdr3_aa: CASSLDLAGTEKTQYF; cdr3_nt: TGTGCCAGCAGCTTAGATCTAGCGGGGACCGAGAAGACCCAGTACTTC